This T cell receptor beta chain was captured in a study of early T cells in non-severe SARS-CoV-2 infection. Unique molecular identifiers were affixed to single, distinct cDNA molecules. From the 5' RACE reads, TCRdb called clonotypes with MiXCR, one entry per CDR3 protein. Of approximately 77,000 distinct CDR3 sequences listed, 9.5% to 15% were seen once; the top ten hold roughly a sixth. With 5 bases removed from V and 6 bases from J, the gap between germline ends came to 14 bases. Germline CDR1 reads SGHVS; CDR2 reads FNYEAQ. This CDR3 is 13 amino acids long. Study conclusions and caveats: Database matching using VDJdb favored anti-spike CD8 responses, with private and CD4 specificities left missing.

A word on this clonotype: What it recognizes is unknown.

Material: whole blood, obtained at baseline. The receptor comes from an adult who was a healthcare worker with PCR-confirmed SARS-CoV-2 infection or an uninfected control (not recorded which). The donor label of this sample is uncertain. The chain is built from TRBV7-6 and TRBJ2-7; D is undetermined. CDR3 sequence: CASSPQVVAEQYF. The CDR3 bases are TGTGCCAGCAGCCCACAAGTAGTGGCCGAGCAGTACTTC. Combining the CDR3 with reference TRBV7-6 and TRBJ2-7 gives the whole variable domain GAGVSQSPRYKVTKRGQDVALRCDPISGHVSLYWYRQALGQGPEFLTYFNYEAQQDKSGLPNDRFSAERPEGSISTLTIQRTEQRDSAMYRCASSPQVVAEQYFGPGTRLTVT.